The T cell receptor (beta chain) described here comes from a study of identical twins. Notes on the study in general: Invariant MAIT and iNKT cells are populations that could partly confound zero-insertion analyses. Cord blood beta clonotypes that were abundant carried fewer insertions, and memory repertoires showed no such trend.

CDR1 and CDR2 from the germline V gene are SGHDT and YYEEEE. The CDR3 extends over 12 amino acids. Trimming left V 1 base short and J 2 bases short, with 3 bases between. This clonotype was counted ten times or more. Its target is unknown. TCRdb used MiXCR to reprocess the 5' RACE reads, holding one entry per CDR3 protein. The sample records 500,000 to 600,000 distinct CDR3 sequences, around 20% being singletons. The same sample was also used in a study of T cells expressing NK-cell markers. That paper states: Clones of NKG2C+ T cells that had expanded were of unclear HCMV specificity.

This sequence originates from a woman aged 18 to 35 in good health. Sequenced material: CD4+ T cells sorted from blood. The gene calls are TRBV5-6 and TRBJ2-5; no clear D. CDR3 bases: TGTGCCAGCAGCTTGTGGCAAGAGACCCAGTACTTC. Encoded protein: CASSLWQETQYF.